This T cell receptor (beta chain) stems from a study of immune evolution from preneoplasia to lung adenocarcinoma. Study-wide findings and caveats: Later-stage lesions seemingly showed higher T cell density and diversity than normal lung. Top clone share appeared to fall from AAH through AIS, MIA, adenocarcinoma.

Patient tissue came from resections in Japan or China, 2014–2017. Histologic diagnosis was independently verified by two lung pathologists. Germline CDR1 and CDR2: ENHRY and SYGVKD. V lost 2 bases and J 2 bases, leaving 10 bases between the germline ends. The CDR3 sequence is 16 residues long. Comment on this clone: Its antigen is not identified.

The repertoire was sequenced with immunoSEQ multiplex PCR; TCRdb's copy has only in-frame clones and lacks some. Of several thousand clones in the sample, about four fifths were seen once. The chain employs TRBV10-3 and TRBJ2-6, with TRBD2 as a possible D gene (7 bases). Input material: FFPE adjacent normal lung tissue. The source of this sequence is a person aged 65 to 79 with lung adenocarcinoma. The chain's CDR3 is CAISERGAPGANVLTF. In DNA, the CDR3 is TGTGCCATCAGTGAGCGGGGGGCCCCTGGGGCCAACGTCCTGACTTTC.